This record covers a single T cell receptor (beta chain). This sample is drawn from a study of Ad26.COV2.S vaccination and SARS-CoV-2 variants. TCRdb keeps only in-frame clones here, not all; method: immunoSEQ multiplex PCR. The table has roughly 700,000 clones, around 90% seen once. Specified treatment: about 20 received Ad26.COV2.S at low or high dose, single or two shots; about 5 received placebo; per-sample allocation not given. Samples analyzed were those drawn on day 63 after the first vaccine or placebo injection. This CDR3 is 15 amino acids long. Germline CDR1 MNHEY, CDR2 SMNVEV (reference sequence). The ends were cut back, 4 bases at V and 2 bases at J, with 12 bases in the middle.

The clonotype originates from a person between 18 and 65 years old who received the Ad26.COV2.S COVID-19 vaccine or a placebo. Here the sequenced sample was peripheral blood, taken in a trial of Ad26.COV2.S vaccine versus placebo. The chain uses TRBV27 and TRBJ2-1; tentatively, D is TRBD2 (5 bases). CDR3 DNA sequence: TGTGCCAGCAGTTCCCTTTGGACTGCCTACAATGAGCAGTTCTTC. This codes for CASSSLWTAYNEQFF.